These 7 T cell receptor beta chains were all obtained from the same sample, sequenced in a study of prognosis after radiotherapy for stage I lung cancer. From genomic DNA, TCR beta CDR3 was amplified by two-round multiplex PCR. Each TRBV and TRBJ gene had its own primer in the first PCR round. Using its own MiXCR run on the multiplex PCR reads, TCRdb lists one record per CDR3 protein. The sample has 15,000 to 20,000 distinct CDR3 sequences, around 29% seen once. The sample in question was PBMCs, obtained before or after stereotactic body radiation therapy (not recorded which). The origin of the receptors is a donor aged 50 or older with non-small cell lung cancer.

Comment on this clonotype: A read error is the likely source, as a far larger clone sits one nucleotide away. The CDR3 protein is CASSEQSTFAGELFF. CDR3 nucleotide sequence: TGTGCCAGCAGCGAACAAAGTACGTTCGCCGGGGAGCTGTTTTTT. The V gene is TRBV2, the J gene TRBJ2-2; no clear D gene. The V gene's germline CDR1 is SNHLY and CDR2 FYNNEI. The CDR3 has 15 amino acids. V was clipped by 6 bases and J by 6 bases, with 17 bases between them.

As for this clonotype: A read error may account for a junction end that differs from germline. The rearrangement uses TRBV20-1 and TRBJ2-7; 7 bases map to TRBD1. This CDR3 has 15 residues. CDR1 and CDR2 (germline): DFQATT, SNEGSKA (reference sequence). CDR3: CARDSGQESFYEQYF. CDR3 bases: TGTGCTAGAGATTCAGGACAGGAATCCTTCTACGAGCAGTACTTC.

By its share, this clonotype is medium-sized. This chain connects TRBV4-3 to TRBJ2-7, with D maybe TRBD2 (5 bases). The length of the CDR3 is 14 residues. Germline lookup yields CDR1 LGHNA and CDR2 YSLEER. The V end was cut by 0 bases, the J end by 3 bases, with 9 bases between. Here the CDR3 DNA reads TGCGCCAGCAGCCAAGAGGAAGGACTCTACGAGCAGTACTTC. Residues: CASSQEEGLYEQYF.

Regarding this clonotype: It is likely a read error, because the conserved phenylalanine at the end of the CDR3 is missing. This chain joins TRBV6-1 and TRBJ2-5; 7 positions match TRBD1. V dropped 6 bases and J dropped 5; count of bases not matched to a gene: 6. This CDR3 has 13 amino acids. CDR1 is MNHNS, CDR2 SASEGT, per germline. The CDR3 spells CASRITGAETQYL. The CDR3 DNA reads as TGTGCCAGCAGAATAACAGGGGCGGAGACCCAGTACCTC.

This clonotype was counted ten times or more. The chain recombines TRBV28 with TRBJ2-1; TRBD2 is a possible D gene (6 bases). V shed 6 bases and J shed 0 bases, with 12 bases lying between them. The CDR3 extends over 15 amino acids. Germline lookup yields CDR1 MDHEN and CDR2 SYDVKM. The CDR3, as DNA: TGTGCCAGCAGAACAAGCGGGCCCTCCTACAATGAGCAGTTCTTC. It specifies CASRTSGPSYNEQFF.

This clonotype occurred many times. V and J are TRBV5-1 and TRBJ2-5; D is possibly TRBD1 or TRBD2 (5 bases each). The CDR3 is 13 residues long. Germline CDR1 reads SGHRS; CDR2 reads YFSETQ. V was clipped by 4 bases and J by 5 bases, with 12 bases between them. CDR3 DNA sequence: TGCGCCAGCAGCGGGGGACCCCTGGAGACCCAGTACTTC. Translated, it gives CASSGGPLETQYF.

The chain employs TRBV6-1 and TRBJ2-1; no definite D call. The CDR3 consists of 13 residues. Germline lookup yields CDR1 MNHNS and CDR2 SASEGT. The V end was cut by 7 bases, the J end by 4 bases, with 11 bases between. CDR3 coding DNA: TGTGCCAGCAAACAGCCCGCGTACAATGAGCAGTTCTTC. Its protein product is CASKQPAYNEQFF.